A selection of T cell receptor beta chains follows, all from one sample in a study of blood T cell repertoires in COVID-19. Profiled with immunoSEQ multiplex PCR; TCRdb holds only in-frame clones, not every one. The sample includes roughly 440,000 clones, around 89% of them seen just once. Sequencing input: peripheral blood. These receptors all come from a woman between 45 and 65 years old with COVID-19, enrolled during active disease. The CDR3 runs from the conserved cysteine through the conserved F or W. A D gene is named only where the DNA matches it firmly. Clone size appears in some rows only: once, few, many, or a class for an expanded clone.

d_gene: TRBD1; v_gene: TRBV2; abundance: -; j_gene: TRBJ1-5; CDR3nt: TGTGCCAGCAGTCCCAAAGGGGGCTGGGTCAATCAGCCCCAGCATTTT; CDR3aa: CASSPKGGWVNQPQHF
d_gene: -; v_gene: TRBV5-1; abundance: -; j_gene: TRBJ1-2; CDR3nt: TGCGCCAGCAGGCAGGAGGGCCCCTATGGCTACACCTTC; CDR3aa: CASRQEGPYGYTF
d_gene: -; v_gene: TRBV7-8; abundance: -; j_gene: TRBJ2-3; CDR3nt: TGTGCCAGCAGCCCGATCCCGGGACTCACAGATACGCAGTATTTT; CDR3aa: CASSPIPGLTDTQYF
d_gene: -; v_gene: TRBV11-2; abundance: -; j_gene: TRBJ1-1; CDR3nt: TGTGCCAGCAGCCCGTCACGGGATCCCGGGGCTTTCTTT; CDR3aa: CASSPSRDPGAFF
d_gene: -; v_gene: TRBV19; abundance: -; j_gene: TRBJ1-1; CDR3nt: TGTGCCAGTAGCGGGACATCAAACACTGAAGCTTTCTTT; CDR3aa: CASSGTSNTEAFF
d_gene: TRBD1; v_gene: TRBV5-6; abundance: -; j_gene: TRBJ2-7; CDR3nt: TGTGCCAGCAGCTTGACGGGGACAGGGGGAACCTACGAGCAGTACTTC; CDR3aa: CASSLTGTGGTYEQYF
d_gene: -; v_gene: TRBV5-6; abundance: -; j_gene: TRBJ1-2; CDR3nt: TGTGCCAGCAGCTTGATCATCCTGGGTTCGCGGGGCTACACCTTC; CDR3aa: CASSLIILGSRGYTF
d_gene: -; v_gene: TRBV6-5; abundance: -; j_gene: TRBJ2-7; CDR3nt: TGTGCCAGCCCCAGGGTAAGGGCCCTATGCGAGCAGTACTTC; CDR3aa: CASPRVRALCEQYF
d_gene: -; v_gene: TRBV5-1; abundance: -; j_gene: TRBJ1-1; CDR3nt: TGCGCCAGCAGCCCGACAGTCACCACTGAAGCTTTCTTT; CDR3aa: CASSPTVTTEAFF
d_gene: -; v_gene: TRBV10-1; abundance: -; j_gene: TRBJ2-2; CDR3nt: TGCGCCAGCAAACGCGCGGCGAACACCGGGGAGCTGTTTTTT; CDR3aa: CASKRAANTGELFF
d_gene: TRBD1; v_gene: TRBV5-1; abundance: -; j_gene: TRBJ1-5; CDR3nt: TGCGCCAGCAGCTCGTACCCGGGACAGGGGAATCAGCCCCAGCATTTT; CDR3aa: CASSSYPGQGNQPQHF
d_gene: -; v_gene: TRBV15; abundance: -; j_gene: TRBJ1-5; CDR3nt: TGTGCCACCAGCAGACTGGGGCGCAATCAGCCCCAGCATTTT; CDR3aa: CATSRLGRNQPQHF
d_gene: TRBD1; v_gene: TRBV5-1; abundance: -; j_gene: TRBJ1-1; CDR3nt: TGCGCCAGCAGCTTGGGGACAGGACTATACACTGAAGCTTTCTTT; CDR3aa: CASSLGTGLYTEAFF
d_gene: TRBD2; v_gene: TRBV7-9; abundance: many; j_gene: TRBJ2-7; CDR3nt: TGTGCCAGCAGCTTATCCGGACTAGCAGGCGAGCAGTACTTC; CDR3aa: CASSLSGLAGEQYF
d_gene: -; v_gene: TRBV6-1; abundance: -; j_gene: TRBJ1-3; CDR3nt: TGTGCCAGCAGTGAATCGGGAATCAACACCATATATTTT; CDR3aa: CASSESGINTIYF
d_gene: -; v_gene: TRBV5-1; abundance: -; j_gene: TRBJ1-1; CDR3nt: TGCGCCAGCCACAGGGATGGGGTGAGAACTGAAGCTTTCTTT; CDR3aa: CASHRDGVRTEAFF
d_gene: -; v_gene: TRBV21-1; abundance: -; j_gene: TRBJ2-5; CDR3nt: TGTGCCAGCAGCAAGGACTCGCTAGCAAGGGGGAAAGAGACCCAGTACTTC; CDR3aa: CASSKDSLARGKETQYF
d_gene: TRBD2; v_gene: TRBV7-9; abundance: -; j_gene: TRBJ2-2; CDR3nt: TGTGCCAGCAGCTTGTCGGGAGGAATTAACACCGGGGAGCTGTTTTTT; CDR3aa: CASSLSGGINTGELFF
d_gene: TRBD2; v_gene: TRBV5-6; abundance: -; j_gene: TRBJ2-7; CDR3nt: TGTGCCAGCAGCCCGGGACTAGCGGGGGGGATCGAGCAGTACTTC; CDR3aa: CASSPGLAGGIEQYF
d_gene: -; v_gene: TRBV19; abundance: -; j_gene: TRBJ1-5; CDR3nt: TGTGCCAGTAGTAAGTTGGGGGGGCCTAATCAGCCCCAGCATTTT; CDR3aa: CASSKLGGPNQPQHF
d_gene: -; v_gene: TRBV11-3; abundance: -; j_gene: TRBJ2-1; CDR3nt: TGTGCCAGCAGCTTAACCGTCGGAACAGGTCCTGGCAATGAGCAGTTCTTC; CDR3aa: CASSLTVGTGPGNEQFF
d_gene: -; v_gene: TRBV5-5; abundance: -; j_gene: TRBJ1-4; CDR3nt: TGTGCCAGCAGTTTGGGGGGCCAGGCTTCTGGAAAACTGTTTTTT; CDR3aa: CASSLGGQASGKLFF
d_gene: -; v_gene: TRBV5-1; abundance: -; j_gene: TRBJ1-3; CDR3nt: TGCGCCAGCAGCTTGGGACAGGCAGCTGGAAACACCATATATTTT; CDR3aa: CASSLGQAAGNTIYF
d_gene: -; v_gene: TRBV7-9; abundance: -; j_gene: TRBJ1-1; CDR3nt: TGTGCCAGCAGCCCGGCGGGTCTTGAAGCTTTCTTT; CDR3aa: CASSPAGLEAFF
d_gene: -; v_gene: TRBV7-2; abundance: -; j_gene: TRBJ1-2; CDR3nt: TGTGCCAGCACCTTAGGGGCCTTTCTCTATGGCTACACCTTC; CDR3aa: CASTLGAFLYGYTF
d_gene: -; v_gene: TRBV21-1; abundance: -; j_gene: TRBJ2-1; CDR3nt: TGTGCCAGCAGCCCGACAGGGTGGGCCTACAATGAGCAGTTCTTC; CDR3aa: CASSPTGWAYNEQFF
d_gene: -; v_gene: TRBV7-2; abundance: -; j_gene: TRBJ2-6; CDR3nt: TGTGCCAGCAGCTTTTACAGGGACTCTGGGGCCAACGTCCTGACTTTC; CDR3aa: CASSFYRDSGANVLTF
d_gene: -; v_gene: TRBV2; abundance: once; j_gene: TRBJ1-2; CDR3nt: TGTGCCAGCACTACAGTGGGGCTGAATGGCTACACCTTC; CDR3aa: CASTTVGLNGYTF
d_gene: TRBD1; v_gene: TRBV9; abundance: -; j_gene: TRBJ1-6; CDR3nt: TGTGCCAGCAGCTTCCAGGGGGTTGATTCACCCCTCCACTTT; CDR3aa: CASSFQGVDSPLHF
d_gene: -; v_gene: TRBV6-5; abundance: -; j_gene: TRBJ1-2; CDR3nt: TGTGCCAGCAGGGCAGGCTTCCATGGCTACACCTTC; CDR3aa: CASRAGFHGYTF
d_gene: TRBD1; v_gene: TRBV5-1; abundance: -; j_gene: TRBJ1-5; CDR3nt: TGCGCCAGCAGCGCCCAGGGGGGAGGTCAGCCCCAGCATTTT; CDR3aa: CASSAQGGGQPQHF
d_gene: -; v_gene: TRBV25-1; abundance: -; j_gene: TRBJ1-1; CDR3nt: TGTGCCAGCAGTGAATATGCAGGAAACACTGAAGCTTTCTTT; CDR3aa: CASSEYAGNTEAFF
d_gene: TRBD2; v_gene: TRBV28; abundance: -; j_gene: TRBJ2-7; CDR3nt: TGTGCCAGCAGTTTTCGGGGGAGGGCCCCTTGGGAGCAGTACTTC; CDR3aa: CASSFRGRAPWEQYF
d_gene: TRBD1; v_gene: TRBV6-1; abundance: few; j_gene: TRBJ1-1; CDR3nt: TGTGCCAGCAGTGAAGTGGACAGGGCAACTGAAGCTTTCTTT; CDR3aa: CASSEVDRATEAFF
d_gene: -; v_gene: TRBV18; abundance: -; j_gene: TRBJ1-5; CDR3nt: TGTGCCAGCTCACCACCGAACCGGGATAGCAATCAGCCCCAGCATTTT; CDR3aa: CASSPPNRDSNQPQHF
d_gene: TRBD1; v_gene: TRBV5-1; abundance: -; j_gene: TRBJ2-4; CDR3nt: TGCGCCAGCAGCTTCTCCGGGACAGGGCGGAACATTCAGTACTTC; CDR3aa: CASSFSGTGRNIQYF
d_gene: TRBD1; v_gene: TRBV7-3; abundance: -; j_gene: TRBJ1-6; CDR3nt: TGTGCCAGCAGCTTAGGGGGACAGTACTATAATTCACCCCTCCACTTT; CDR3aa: CASSLGGQYYNSPLHF
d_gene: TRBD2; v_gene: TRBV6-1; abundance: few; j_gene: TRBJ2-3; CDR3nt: TGTGCCAGCAGTGAAGCCTTCGGGGGGACAGATACGCAGTATTTT; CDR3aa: CASSEAFGGTDTQYF
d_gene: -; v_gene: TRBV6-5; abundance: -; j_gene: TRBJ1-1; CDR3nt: TGTGCCAGCAGTTACTCGGGCGCCGGCGCTTTCTTT; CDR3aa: CASSYSGAGAFF
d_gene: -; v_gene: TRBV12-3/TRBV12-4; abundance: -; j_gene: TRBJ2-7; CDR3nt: TGTGCCAGCAGGTCCCAGTACCACGAGCAGTACTTC; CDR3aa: CASRSQYHEQYF
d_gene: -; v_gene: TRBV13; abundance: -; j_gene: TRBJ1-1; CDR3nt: TGTGCCAGCAGCCTGTATTCAGGGCCCGGGAACACTGAAGCTTTCTTT; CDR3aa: CASSLYSGPGNTEAFF
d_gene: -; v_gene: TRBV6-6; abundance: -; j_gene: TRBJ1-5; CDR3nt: TGTGCCAGCGTGTGGTCGGCAGGGGAGAGCAATCAGCCCCAGCATTTT; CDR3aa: CASVWSAGESNQPQHF
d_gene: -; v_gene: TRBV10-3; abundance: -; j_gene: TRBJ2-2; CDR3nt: TGTGCCATCAGTGAGTCCCGGGGCACCGGGGAGCTGTTTTTT; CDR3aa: CAISESRGTGELFF
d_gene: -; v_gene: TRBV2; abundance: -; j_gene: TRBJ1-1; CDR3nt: TGTGCCAGCAGTGACCGGGATAGGGGGACTGAAGCTTTCTTT; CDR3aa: CASSDRDRGTEAFF